These T cell receptor beta chains were read from a single sample in a study of blood T cells in healthy people across ages. TCRdb independently ran MiXCR on the 5' RACE reads; one entry per CDR3 protein. The sample contains around 1,500,000 distinct CDR3 sequences, around 39% of which appear only once. Input material: blood. The receptors were sampled from a young woman in good health. CDR3s include the opening cysteine and the closing phenylalanine or tryptophan. The D gene is left open where the match is weak. Clone size is not always given. Where it is, it says once, few, many or a class for expanded clones.

clone size,D gene,V gene,J gene,CDR3 DNA,CDR3 protein
many,TRBD1,TRBV29-1,TRBJ2-3,TGCAGCGCCGACAGGGGGTCCACAGATACGCAGTATTTT,CSADRGSTDTQYF
few,TRBD1,TRBV12-3/TRBV12-4,TRBJ1-2,TGTGCCAGCAGTTTCGGACCGGGGGACAGATACACCTTC,CASSFGPGDRYTF
-,-,TRBV5-1,TRBJ1-1,TGCGCCAGCCAACAGGGTGATGAAGCTTTCTTT,CASQQGDEAFF
-,-,TRBV9,TRBJ1-1,TGTGCCAGCAGCACCAACAGGGCGAAGAACACTGAAGCTTTCTTT,CASSTNRAKNTEAFF
-,-,TRBV28,TRBJ1-2,TGTGCCAGCAGTTTTAGTTCCTCGATCTTCACTAACTATGGCTACACCTTC,CASSFSSSIFTNYGYTF
few,-,TRBV7-2,TRBJ2-7,TGTGCCAGCAGCTTAGAAGGTCGGAACGAGCAGTACTTC,CASSLEGRNEQYF
-,-,TRBV3-1,TRBJ1-2,TGTGCCAGCACCATAACCGGGACCCTTCGGCTCGGCTACACCTTC,CASTITGTLRLGYTF
few,-,TRBV5-1,TRBJ2-3,TGCGCCAGCACCCTGGATGGGAGGAGCACAGATACGCAGTATTTT,CASTLDGRSTDTQYF
few,TRBD2,TRBV12-3/TRBV12-4,TRBJ2-5,TGTGCCAGCAGTCCACTAGCGGGGGGGCTGGAGACCCAGTACTTC,CASSPLAGGLETQYF
-,TRBD2,TRBV11-2,TRBJ2-1,TGTGCCAGCAACATACTAGCGGGGGGTTGGTACAATGAGCAGTTCTTC,CASNILAGGWYNEQFF
-,-,TRBV20-1,TRBJ2-3,TGCAGTGCTAGAGTAGGGCAGGCAGATACGCAGTATTTT,CSARVGQADTQYF
few,-,TRBV12-3/TRBV12-4,TRBJ2-2,TGTGCCAGCAGTTTAGTCGAGAACACCGGGGAGCTGTTTTTT,CASSLVENTGELFF
-,-,TRBV4-1,TRBJ2-7,TGCGCCAGCAGCCAAGATAAGTCCGAGAGCTCCTACGAGCAGTACTTC,CASSQDKSESSYEQYF
-,TRBD2,TRBV20-1,TRBJ2-3,TGCAGTGCCACAATTTGGGCTAGCGGGGAAGATACGCAGTATTTT,CSATIWASGEDTQYF
few,-,TRBV27,TRBJ2-1,TGTGCCAGCAGTTTACGTTCTAGCGTCTACAATGAGCAGTTCTTC,CASSLRSSVYNEQFF